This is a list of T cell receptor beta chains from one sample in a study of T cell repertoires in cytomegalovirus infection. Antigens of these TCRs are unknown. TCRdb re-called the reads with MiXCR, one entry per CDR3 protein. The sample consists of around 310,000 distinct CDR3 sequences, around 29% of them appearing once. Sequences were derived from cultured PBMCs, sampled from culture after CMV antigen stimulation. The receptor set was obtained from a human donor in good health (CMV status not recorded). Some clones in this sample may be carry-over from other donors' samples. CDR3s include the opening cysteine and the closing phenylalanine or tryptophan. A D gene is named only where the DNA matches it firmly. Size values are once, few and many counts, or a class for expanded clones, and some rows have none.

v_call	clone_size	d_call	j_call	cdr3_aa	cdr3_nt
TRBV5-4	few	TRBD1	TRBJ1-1	CASSLAGGSAEAFF	TGTGCCAGCAGCTTGGCAGGGGGCTCGGCTGAAGCTTTCTTT
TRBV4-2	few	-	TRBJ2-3	CASSQEWQLSFTDTQYF	TGTGCCAGCAGCCAAGAGTGGCAGCTCTCTTTCACAGATACGCAGTATTTT
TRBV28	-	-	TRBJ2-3	CASSSVPDTQYF	TGTGCCAGCAGTTCTGTCCCGGATACGCAGTATTTT
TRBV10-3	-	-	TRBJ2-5	CAISEKYQGKETQYF	TGTGCCATCAGTGAGAAGTACCAGGGGAAAGAGACCCAGTACTTC
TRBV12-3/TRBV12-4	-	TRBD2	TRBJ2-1	CASTKGLDEQFF	TGTGCCAGCACCAAGGGACTAGATGAGCAGTTCTTC
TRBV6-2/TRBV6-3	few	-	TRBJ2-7	CASSLKRGEQYF	TGTGCCAGCAGCCTCAAGAGGGGCGAGCAGTACTTC
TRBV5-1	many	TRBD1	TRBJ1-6	CASSRRPGQLNSPLHF	TGCGCCAGCAGCCGTCGGCCGGGACAGCTTAATTCACCCCTCCACTTT
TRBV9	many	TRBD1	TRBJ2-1	CASSVGTGGIPRRTYNEQFF	TGTGCCAGCAGCGTCGGGACAGGGGGGATTCCCCGGCGGACCTACAATGAGCAGTTCTTC
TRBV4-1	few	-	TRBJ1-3	CASSQGVLGADTIYF	TGCGCCAGCAGCCAAGGGGTCCTGGGTGCCGACACCATATATTTT
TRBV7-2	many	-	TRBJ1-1	CASSFGVTEAFF	TGTGCCAGCAGCTTCGGGGTCACCGAAGCTTTCTTT
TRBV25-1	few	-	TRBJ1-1	CASSELDLNTEAFF	TGTGCCAGCAGTGAATTAGACTTGAACACTGAAGCTTTCTTT
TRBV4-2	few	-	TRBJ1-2	CASSQATGLVEQGDYGYTF	TGTGCCAGCAGCCAAGCGACCGGGCTTGTGGAACAAGGGGACTATGGCTACACCTTC
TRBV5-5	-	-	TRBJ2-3	CASSGQGSDTQYF	TGTGCCAGCAGCGGACAAGGGAGTGATACGCAGTATTTT
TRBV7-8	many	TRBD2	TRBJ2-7	CASSLVPRGRREGLYEQYF	TGTGCCAGCAGCTTAGTGCCCCGAGGGAGGCGGGAGGGCCTCTACGAGCAGTACTTC
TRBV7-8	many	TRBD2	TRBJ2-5	CASRLEWREGAETQYF	TGTGCCAGCAGGCTGGAGTGGCGGGAGGGCGCTGAGACCCAGTACTTC
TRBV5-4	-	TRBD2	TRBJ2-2	CASSRPGSGGAGSGELFF	TGTGCCAGCAGCCGCCCTGGGAGCGGGGGGGCTGGATCTGGGGAGCTGTTTTTT
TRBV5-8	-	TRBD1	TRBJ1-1	CASSSGQGKLNTEAFF	TGTGCCAGCAGCTCTGGACAGGGTAAATTGAACACTGAAGCTTTCTTT
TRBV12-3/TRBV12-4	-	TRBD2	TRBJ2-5	CASSSGAGETQYF	TGTGCCAGCAGTAGCGGGGCCGGAGAGACCCAGTACTTC
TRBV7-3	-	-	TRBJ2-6	CASSSPTVSGANVLTF	TGTGCCAGCAGCTCTCCGACGGTGTCTGGGGCCAACGTCCTGACTTTC
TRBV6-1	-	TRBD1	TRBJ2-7	CASSSRDRLGEQYF	TGTGCCAGCTCGTCCCGGGACAGGTTAGGCGAGCAGTACTTC
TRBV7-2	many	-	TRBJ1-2	CASSADSQGGYTF	TGTGCCAGCAGCGCGGACAGCCAGGGGGGCTACACCTTC
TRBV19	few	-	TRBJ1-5	CASRLSEWYNQPQHF	TGTGCCAGTAGACTTTCGGAGTGGTACAATCAGCCCCAGCATTTT
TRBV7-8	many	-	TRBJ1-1	CASSLGAGFSNTEAFF	TGTGCCAGCAGCTTAGGGGCTGGTTTCTCGAACACTGAAGCTTTCTTT
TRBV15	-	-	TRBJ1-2	CATSRERGTTYGYTF	TGTGCCACCAGCAGAGAACGGGGAACAACCTATGGCTACACCTTC
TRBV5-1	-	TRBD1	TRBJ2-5	CASSLRQGRSLETQYF	TGCGCCAGCAGCTTGCGACAGGGTCGTTCATTAGAGACCCAGTACTTC
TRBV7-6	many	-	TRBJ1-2	CASSLDGAGIGYTF	TGTGCCAGCAGCTTAGATGGGGCAGGGATTGGCTACACCTTC
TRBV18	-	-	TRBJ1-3	CASSPLSSGNTIYF	TGTGCCAGCTCACCACTTAGCTCTGGAAACACCATATATTTT
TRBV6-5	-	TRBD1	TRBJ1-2	CASSSQPAGGSYGYTF	TGTGCCAGCAGTTCCCAACCGGCAGGGGGATCCTATGGCTACACCTTC
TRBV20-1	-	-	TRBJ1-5	CSAVGGNSNQPQHF	TGCAGTGCGGTAGGGGGAAATAGCAATCAGCCCCAGCATTTT
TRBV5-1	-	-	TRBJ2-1	CASSLLGEDYNEQFF	TGCGCCAGCAGCTTGTTGGGTGAAGACTACAATGAGCAGTTCTTC
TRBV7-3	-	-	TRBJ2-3	CASSFRGSTDTQYF	TGTGCCAGCAGCTTTCGGGGGAGCACAGATACGCAGTATTTT
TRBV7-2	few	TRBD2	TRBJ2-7	CASSLLAGAREQYF	TGTGCCAGCAGCTTATTGGCGGGAGCTAGAGAGCAGTACTTC
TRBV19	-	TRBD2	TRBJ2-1	CASSIGLAATADEQFF	TGTGCCAGTAGCATAGGACTAGCGGCCACCGCGGATGAGCAGTTCTTC
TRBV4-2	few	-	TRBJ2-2	CASSQDERVTGELFF	TGTGCCAGCAGCCAAGATGAAAGGGTGACCGGGGAGCTGTTTTTT
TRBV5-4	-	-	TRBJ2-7	CASSLGQAEYGQYF	TGTGCCAGCAGCTTGGGACAAGCGGAATATGGGCAGTACTTC
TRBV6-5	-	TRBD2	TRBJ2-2	CASSYERGVAGELFF	TGTGCCAGCAGTTACGAGCGGGGGGTCGCCGGGGAGCTGTTTTTT
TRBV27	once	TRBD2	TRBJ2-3	CASRPAGAGADTQYF	TGTGCCAGCAGGCCAGCGGGGGCCGGGGCAGATACGCAGTATTTT
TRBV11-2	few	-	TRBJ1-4	CASSLRGVLLNNEKLFF	TGTGCCAGCAGTCTAAGGGGGGTATTACTTAATAATGAAAAACTGTTTTTT
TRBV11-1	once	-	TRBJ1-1	CASRTQGRDTEAFF	TGTGCCAGCAGGACGCAGGGGAGGGACACTGAAGCTTTCTTT
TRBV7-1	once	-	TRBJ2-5	CASSPSEYQETQYF	TGTGCCAGCAGCCCCTCAGAGTACCAAGAGACCCAGTACTTC
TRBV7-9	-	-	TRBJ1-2	CASSPMDRNGYTF	TGTGCCAGCAGCCCCATGGACCGCAATGGCTACACCTTC
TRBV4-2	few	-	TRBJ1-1	CASSQGRVTEAFF	TGTGCCAGCAGCCAGGGACGCGTCACTGAAGCTTTCTTT
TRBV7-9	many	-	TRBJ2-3	CASSEDTFTDTQYF	TGTGCCAGCAGCGAGGACACGTTCACAGATACGCAGTATTTT
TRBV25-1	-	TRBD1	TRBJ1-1	CASRGRGQGEAFF	TGTGCCAGCAGGGGTAGGGGGCAGGGTGAAGCTTTCTTT
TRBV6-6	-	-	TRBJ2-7	CASSGGGVSYEQYF	TGTGCCAGCAGTGGGGGCGGGGTCTCCTACGAGCAGTACTTC
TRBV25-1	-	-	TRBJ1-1	CASSEMDFSSEAFF	TGTGCCAGCAGTGAAATGGACTTTTCCTCTGAAGCTTTCTTT
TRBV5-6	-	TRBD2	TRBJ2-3	CASSSGVAGAGDTQYF	TGTGCCAGCAGCTCAGGGGTAGCGGGGGCTGGGGATACGCAGTATTTT
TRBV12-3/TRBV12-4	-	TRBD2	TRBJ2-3	CASSPSGGDTDTQYF	TGTGCCAGCAGCCCTAGCGGGGGAGACACAGATACGCAGTATTTT
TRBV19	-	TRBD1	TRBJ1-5	CASSTKDRAQPQHF	TGTGCCAGTAGTACCAAAGACAGGGCCCAGCCCCAGCATTTT
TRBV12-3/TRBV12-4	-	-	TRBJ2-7	CASSFGVSSYEQYF	TGTGCCAGCAGTTTTGGCGTTAGCTCCTACGAGCAGTACTTC
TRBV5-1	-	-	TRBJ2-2	CASSLAQANTGELFF	TGCGCCAGCAGCTTGGCCCAAGCGAACACCGGGGAGCTGTTTTTT
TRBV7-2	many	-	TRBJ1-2	CASTPPTAALYGYTF	TGTGCCAGCACCCCTCCCACGGCGGCCCTCTATGGCTACACCTTC
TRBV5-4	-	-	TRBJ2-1	CASSGGSYYNEQFF	TGTGCCAGCAGCGGAGGGAGCTATTACAATGAGCAGTTCTTC
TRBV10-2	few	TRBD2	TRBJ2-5	CASSDPVAGETETQYF	TGCGCCAGCAGTGACCCCGTAGCGGGGGAGACGGAGACCCAGTACTTC
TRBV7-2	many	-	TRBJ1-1	CASSWGSMNTEAFF	TGTGCCAGCAGCTGGGGGTCCATGAACACTGAAGCTTTCTTT